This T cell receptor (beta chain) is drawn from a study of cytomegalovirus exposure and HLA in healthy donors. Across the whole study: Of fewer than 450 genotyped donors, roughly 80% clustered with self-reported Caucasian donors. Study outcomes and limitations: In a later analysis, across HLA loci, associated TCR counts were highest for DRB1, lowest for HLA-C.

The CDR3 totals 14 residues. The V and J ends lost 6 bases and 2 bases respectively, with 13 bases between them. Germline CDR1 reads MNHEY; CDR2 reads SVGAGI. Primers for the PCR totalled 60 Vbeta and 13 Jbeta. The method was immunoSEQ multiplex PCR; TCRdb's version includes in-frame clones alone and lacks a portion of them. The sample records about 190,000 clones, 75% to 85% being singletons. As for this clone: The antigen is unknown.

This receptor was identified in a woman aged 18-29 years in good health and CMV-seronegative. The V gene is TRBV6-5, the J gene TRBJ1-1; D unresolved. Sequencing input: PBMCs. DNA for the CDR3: TGTGCCAGCAGACCATCCGGGTCTAACACTGAAGCTTTCTTT. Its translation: CASRPSGSNTEAFF.